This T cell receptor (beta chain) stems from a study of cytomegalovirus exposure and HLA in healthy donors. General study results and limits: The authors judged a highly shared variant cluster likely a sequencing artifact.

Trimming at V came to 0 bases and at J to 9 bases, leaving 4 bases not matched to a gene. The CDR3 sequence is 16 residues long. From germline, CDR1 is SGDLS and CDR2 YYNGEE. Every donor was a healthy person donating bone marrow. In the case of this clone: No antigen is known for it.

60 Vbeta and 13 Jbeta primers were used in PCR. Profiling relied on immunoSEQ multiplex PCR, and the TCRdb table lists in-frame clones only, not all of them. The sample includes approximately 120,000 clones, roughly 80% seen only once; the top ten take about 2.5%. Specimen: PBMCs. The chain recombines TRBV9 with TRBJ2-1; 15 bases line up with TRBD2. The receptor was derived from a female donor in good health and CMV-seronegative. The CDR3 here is CASSVGTSGGAFEQFF. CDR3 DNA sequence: TGTGCCAGCAGCGTAGGGACTAGCGGGGGGGCATTTGAGCAGTTCTTC.